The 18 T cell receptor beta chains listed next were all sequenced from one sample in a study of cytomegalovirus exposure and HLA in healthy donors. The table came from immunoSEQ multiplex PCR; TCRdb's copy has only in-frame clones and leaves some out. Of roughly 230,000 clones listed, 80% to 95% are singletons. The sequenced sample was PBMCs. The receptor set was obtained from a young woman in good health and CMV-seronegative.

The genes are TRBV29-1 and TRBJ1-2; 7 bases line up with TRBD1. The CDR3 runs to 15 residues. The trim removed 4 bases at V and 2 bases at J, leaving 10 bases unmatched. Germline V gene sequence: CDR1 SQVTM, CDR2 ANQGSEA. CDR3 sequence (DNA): TGCAGCGTTGGAGGGGGCGCGAAAAAGAACTATGGCTACACCTTC. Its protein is CSVGGGAKKNYGYTF.

The CDR3 loop reads CASSYSGRGNEQFF. CDR3 nucleotide sequence: TGTGCCAGCAGTTACTCGGGCAGGGGTAATGAGCAGTTCTTC. This chain links TRBV6-5 with TRBJ2-1, with D possibly matching TRBD1 (6 bases). The germline V gene has CDR1 MNHEY and CDR2 SVGAGI. The CDR3 loop spans 14 amino acids. Trimming left V 0 bases short and J 7 bases short, with 10 bases between.

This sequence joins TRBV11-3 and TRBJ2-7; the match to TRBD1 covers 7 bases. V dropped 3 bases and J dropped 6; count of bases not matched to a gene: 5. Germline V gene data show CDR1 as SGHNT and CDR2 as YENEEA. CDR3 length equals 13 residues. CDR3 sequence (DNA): TGTGCCAGCAGCTTGGAACAGGGGTCCGAGCAGTACTTC. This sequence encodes CASSLEQGSEQYF.

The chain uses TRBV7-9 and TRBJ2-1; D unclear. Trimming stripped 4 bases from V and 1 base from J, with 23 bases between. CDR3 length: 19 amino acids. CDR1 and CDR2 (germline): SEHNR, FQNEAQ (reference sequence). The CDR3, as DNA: TGTGCCAGCAGCTACCCCAACAATTTCACACCTTTATCCTACAATGAGCAGTTCTTC. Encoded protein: CASSYPNNFTPLSYNEQFF.

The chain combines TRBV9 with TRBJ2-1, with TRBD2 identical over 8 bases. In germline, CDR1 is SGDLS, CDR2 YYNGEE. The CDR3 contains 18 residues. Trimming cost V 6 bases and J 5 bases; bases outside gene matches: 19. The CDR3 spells CASTRKGREGLGNNEQFF. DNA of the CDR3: TGTGCCAGCACCAGGAAAGGACGGGAGGGCCTCGGGAACAATGAGCAGTTCTTC.

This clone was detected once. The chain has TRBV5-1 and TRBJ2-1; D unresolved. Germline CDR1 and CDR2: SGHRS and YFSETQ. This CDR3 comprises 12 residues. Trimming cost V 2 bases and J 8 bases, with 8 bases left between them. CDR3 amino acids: CASSLVTDEQFF. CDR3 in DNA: TGCGCCAGCAGCTTAGTAACCGATGAGCAGTTCTTC.

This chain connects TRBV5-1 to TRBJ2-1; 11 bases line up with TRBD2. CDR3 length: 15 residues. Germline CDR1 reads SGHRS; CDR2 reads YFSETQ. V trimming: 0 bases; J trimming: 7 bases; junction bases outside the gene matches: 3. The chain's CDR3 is CASSLALAGVNEQFF. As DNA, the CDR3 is TGCGCCAGCAGCTTGGCACTAGCGGGAGTAAATGAGCAGTTCTTC.

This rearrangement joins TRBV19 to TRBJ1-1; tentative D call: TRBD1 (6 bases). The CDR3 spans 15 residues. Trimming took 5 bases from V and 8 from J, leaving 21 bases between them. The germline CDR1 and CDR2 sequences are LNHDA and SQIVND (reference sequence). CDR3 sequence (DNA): TGTGCCAGTAGTGCTCGGGACAAGGCCCATCAAGAAGCTTTCTTT. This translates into CASSARDKAHQEAFF.

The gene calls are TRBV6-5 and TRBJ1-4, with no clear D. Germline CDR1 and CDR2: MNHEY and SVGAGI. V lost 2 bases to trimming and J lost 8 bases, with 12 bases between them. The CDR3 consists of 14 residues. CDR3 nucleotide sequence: TGTGCCAGCAGTTACAGCCCCAACCCCGAAAAACTGTTTTTT. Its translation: CASSYSPNPEKLFF.

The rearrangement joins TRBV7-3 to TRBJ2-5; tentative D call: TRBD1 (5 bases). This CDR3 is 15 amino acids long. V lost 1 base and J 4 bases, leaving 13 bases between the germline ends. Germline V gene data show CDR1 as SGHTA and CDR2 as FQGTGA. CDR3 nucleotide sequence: TGTGCCAGCAGCTTAAGGCAGGGCTGGGGAGAGACCCAGTACTTC. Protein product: CASSLRQGWGETQYF.

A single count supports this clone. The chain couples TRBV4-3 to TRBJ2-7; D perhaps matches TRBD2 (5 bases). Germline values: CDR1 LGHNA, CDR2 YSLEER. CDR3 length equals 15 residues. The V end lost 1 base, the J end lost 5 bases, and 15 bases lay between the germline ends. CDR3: CASSQGQTTAHEQYF. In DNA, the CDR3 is TGCGCCAGCAGCCAAGGCCAGACTACCGCCCACGAGCAGTACTTC.

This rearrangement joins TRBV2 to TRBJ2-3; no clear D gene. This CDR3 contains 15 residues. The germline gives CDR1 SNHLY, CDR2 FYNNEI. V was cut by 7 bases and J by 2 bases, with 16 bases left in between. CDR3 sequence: CASITGRLFTDTQYF. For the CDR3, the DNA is TGTGCCAGCATCACCGGACGGCTATTCACAGATACGCAGTATTTT.

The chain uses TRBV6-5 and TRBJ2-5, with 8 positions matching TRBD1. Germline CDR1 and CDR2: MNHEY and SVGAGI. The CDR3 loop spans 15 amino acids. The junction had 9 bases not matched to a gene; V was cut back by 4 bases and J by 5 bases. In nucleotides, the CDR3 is TGTGCCAGCAGTTCGCAGGGGGCCCGGGGGGAGACCCAGTACTTC. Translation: CASSSQGARGETQYF.

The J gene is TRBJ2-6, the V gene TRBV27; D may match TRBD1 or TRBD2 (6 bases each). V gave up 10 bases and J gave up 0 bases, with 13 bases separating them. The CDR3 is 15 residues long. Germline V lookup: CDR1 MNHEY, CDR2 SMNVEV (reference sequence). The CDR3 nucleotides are TGTGCCACTACGGAGGGGGGCTCTGGGGCCAACGTCCTGACTTTC. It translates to CATTEGGSGANVLTF.

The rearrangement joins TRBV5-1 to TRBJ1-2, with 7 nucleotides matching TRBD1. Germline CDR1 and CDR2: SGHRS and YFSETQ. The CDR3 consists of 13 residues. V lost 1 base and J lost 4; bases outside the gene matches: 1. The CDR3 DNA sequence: TGCGCCAGCAGCTTGTGGACAGGCTATGGCTACACCTTC. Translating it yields CASSLWTGYGYTF.

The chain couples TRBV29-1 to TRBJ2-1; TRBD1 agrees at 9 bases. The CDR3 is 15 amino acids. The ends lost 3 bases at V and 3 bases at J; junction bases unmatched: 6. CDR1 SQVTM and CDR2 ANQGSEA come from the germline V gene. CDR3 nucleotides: TGCAGCGTTGATAAACAGGGGGCTGGCTACAATGAGCAGTTCTTC. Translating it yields CSVDKQGAGYNEQFF.

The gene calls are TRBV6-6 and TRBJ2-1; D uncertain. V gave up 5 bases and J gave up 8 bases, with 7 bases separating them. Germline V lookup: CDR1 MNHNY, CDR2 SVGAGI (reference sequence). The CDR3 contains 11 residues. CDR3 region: CASSHLYEQFF. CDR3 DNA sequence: TGTGCCAGCAGTCATCTGTATGAGCAGTTCTTC.

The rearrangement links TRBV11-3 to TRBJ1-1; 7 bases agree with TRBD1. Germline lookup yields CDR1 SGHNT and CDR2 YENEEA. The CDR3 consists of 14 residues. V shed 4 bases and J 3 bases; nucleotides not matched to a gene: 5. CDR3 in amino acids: CASSYRTGDTEAFF. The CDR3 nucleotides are TGTGCCAGCAGCTACCGAACAGGGGACACTGAAGCTTTCTTT.